Following are 5 T cell receptor beta chains from one sample sequenced in a study of blood T cell repertoires in COVID-19. Method: immunoSEQ multiplex PCR; TCRdb's copy keeps in-frame clones and lacks some. Here the sample spans some 97,000 clones, less than 95% being singletons. The source material was peripheral blood. The receptors stem from a man aged 60 to 75 with acute or convalescent COVID-19.

The chain uses TRBV6-2 or TRBV6-3 and TRBJ1-5, with D tentatively TRBD1 (6 bases). Germline CDR1 MNHEY, CDR2 SVGEGT. V lost 6 bases, J lost 8 bases, and 20 bases lay in between. This CDR3 contains 15 residues. CDR3 coding DNA: TGTGCCAGCAGCCTGTTTTGGGACACTAGAAAGCCCCAGCATTTT. Translated, it gives CASSLFWDTRKPQHF.

This sequence joins TRBV18 and TRBJ1-6; D remains unclear. Trimming removed 2 bases from V and 6 bases from J, with 8 bases in between. The germline CDR1 and CDR2 sequences are KGHSH and LQKENI. CDR3 length equals 14 residues. The CDR3 nucleotides read TGTGCCAGCTCACCAGAGTCGGTTAATTCACCCCTCCACTTT. It specifies CASSPESVNSPLHF.

In this sample, this clone turned up a few times. The V gene is TRBV6-5, the J gene TRBJ1-4, with D unresolved. This CDR3 has 14 amino acids. The germline V gene has CDR1 MNHEY and CDR2 SVGAGI. Trimming cost V 6 bases and J 2 bases, with 10 bases left between them. The CDR3 is CASRQTQTNEKLFF. The CDR3 DNA reads TGTGCCAGCAGACAGACACAGACTAATGAAAAACTGTTTTTT.

V usage is TRBV18 and J usage is TRBJ2-1; D unclear. V shed 6 bases and J shed 7 bases, with 19 bases lying between them. CDR1 is KGHSH and CDR2 is LQKENI in the germline V gene. This CDR3 has 15 amino acids. The CDR3 region is CASSPALLVGNEQFF. The CDR3 DNA reads TGTGCCAGCTCGCCCGCGTTGCTAGTTGGGAATGAGCAGTTCTTC.

The V and J genes are TRBV11-2 and TRBJ2-7, with D perhaps TRBD2 (5 bases). The length of the CDR3 is 15 residues. V shed 0 bases and J shed 6 bases, with 15 bases lying between them. The germline gives CDR1 SGHAT, CDR2 FQNNGV. CDR3: CASSLDIRPRVEQYF. In DNA form, the CDR3 reads TGTGCCAGCAGCTTAGACATCAGGCCGAGGGTCGAGCAGTACTTC.